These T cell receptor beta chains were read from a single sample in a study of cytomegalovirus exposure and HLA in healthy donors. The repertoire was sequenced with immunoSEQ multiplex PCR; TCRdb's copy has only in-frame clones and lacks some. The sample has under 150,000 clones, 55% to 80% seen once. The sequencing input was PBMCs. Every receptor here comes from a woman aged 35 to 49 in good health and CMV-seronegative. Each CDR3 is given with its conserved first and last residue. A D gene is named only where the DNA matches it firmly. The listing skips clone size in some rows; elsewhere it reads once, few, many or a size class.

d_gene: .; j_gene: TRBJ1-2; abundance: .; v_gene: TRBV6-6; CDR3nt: TGTGCCAGCAGTTACGGCCGAGGAGATGGCTACACCTTC; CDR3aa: CASSYGRGDGYTF
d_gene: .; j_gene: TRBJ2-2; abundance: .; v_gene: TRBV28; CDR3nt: TGTGCCAGCAGTTTGACCCGGGACAGCGGGGGTTCCACCGGGGAGCTGTTTTTT; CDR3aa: CASSLTRDSGGSTGELFF
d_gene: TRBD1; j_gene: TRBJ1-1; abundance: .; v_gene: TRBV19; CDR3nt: TGTGCCAGTAGTACGGGGACAGGGGGAGTAGCGGCAGCTTTCTTT; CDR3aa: CASSTGTGGVAAAFF
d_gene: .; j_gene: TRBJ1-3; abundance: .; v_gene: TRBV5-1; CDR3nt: TGCGCCAGCAGCTTGGAGCCAGGGGCGGGTGGAAACACCATATATTTT; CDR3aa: CASSLEPGAGGNTIYF
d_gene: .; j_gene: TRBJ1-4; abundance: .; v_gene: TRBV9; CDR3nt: TGTGCCAGCAGCGCCAGTCCCGGGACAACTAATGAAAAACTGTTTTTT; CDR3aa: CASSASPGTTNEKLFF
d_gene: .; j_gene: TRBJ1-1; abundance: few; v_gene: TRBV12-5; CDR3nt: TGTGCTAGTGGTTTGGTACACTGGGCAGGGGAAGCTTTCTTT; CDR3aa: CASGLVHWAGEAFF
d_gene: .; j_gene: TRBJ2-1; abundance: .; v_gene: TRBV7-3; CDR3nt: TGTGCCAGCAGCGCCGGTTTGGGGCGCCACAATGAGCAGTTCTTC; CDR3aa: CASSAGLGRHNEQFF
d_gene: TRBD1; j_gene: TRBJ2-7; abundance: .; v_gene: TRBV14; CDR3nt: TGTGCCAGCAGCTCAAATCTTATCCCCGGACAGGGTTACGAGCAGTACTTC; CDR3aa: CASSSNLIPGQGYEQYF
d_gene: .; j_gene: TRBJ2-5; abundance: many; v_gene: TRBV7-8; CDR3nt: TGTGCCAGCAGCTATCTCCAAGAGACCCAGTACTTC; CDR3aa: CASSYLQETQYF
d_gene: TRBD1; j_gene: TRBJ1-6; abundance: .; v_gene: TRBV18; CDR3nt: TGTGCCAGCTCACCGGGACAGGCCCCCTCACCCCTCCACTTT; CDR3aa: CASSPGQAPSPLHF
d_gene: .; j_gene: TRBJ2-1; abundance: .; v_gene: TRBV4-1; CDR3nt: TGCGCCAGCACCCCCCTCCCGGGCCAGACTAACAATGAGCAGTTCTTC; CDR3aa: CASTPLPGQTNNEQFF
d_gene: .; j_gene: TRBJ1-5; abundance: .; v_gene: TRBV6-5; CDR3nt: TGTGCCAGCAGTTACCGCCGGGATCAGCCCCAGCATTTT; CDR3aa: CASSYRRDQPQHF
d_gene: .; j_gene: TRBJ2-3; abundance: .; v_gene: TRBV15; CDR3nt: TGTGCCACCAGCAGAGATCCAAGGGACTCACACACAGATACGCAGTATTTT; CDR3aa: CATSRDPRDSHTDTQYF
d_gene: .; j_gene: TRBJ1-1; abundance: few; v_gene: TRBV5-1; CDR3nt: TGCGCCAGCAGCTTCACAGGGTACACTGAAGCTTTCTTT; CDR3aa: CASSFTGYTEAFF
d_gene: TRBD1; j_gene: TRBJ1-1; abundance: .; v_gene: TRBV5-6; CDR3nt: TGTGCCAGCAGCTTACAGGGGGCCTTGAACACTGAAGCTTTCTTT; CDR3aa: CASSLQGALNTEAFF
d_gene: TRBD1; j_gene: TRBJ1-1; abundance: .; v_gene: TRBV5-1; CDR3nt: TGCGCCAGCAGCTTGGGTACAGGGGATTTTAACACTGAAGCTTTCTTT; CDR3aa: CASSLGTGDFNTEAFF
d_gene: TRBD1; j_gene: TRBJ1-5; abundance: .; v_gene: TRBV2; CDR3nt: TGTGCCAGCAGAGGGACAGGGGGCATTCAGCCCCAGCATTTT; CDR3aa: CASRGTGGIQPQHF
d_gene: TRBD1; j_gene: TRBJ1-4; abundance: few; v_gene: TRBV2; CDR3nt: TGTGCCAGCAGTGTTGGGCAGGGGGTTGAAAAACTGTTTTTT; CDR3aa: CASSVGQGVEKLFF
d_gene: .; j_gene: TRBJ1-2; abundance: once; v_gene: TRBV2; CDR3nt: TGTGCCAGCAGTGAAGGCCTTTATTCCGGGACATCTAATGGCTACACCTTC; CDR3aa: CASSEGLYSGTSNGYTF
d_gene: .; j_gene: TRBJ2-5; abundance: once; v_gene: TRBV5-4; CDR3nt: TGTGCCAGCAGCCTGAGGGCGGGGGAGACCCAGTACTTC; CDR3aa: CASSLRAGETQYF
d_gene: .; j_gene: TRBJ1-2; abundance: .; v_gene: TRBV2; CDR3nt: TGTGCCAGCAGTGTACTCATACAGGGAGCTAACTATGGCTACACCTTC; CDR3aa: CASSVLIQGANYGYTF
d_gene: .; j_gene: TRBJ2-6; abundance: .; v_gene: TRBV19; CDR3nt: TGTGCCAGTAGTATATCTGGGGGAGGTGGGGCCAACGTCCTGACTTTC; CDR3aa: CASSISGGGGANVLTF
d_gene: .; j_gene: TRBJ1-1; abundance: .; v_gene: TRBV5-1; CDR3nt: TGCGCCAGCAGGGTTGGTGGCGGCTATAGGAACACTGAAGCTTTCTTT; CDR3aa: CASRVGGGYRNTEAFF
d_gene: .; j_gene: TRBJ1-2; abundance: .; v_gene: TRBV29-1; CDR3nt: TGCAGCGTTGAGAGGGGGAGGGGGTCGGGCTACACCTTC; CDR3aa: CSVERGRGSGYTF
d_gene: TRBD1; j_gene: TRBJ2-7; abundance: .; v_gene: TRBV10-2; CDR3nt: TGCGCCAGCAGGACAAGTTTCCAATCCGGGACAGCCACCTACGAGCAGTACTTC; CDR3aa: CASRTSFQSGTATYEQYF
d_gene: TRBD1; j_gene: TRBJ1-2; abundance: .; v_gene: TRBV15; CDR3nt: TGTGCCACCGTTAGGACAGGGGACGGGAACTATGGCTACACCTTC; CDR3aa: CATVRTGDGNYGYTF
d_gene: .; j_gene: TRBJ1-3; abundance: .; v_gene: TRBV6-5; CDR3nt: TGTGCCAGCAGTTCTACAGGGACTGGAAACACCATATATTTT; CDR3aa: CASSSTGTGNTIYF
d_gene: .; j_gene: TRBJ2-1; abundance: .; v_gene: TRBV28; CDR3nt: TGTGCCAGCAGAGCCGTCACAGGGAGCTCCTACAATGAGCAGTTCTTC; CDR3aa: CASRAVTGSSYNEQFF
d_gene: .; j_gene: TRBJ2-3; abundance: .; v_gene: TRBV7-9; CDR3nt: TGTTCCAGCAGCTCCAATCTACCTGGACAGACGCGTACGCAGTATTTT; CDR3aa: CSSSSNLPGQTRTQYF
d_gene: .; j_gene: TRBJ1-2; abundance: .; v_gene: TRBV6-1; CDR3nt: TGTGCCAGCAGTGAATCCCTCTGGGGGCGGGAGGGCTACACCTTC; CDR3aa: CASSESLWGREGYTF